This T cell receptor (beta chain) was recorded in a study of T cells after yellow fever vaccination (dated by TCRdb to about 2019). Background for the entire study: Libraries from fractions with low cell numbers were prepared with the SMART-Seq v4 Ultra Low Input RNA kit. The cohort comprised two healthy male donors, one aged 18 to 29 and one aged 30 to 40 years. To follow T-cell clones before and after primary and booster YFV17D yellow fever vaccination, bulk TCR alpha and beta repertoires were sequenced over time. Bulk PBMC replicates and cell subsets were isolated from blood drawn at multiple timepoints before and after both primary and secondary immunization. Overall study outcomes, separate from this receptor: After the booster, most clones that had expanded after primary vaccination were detected again (approximately 95% of CD4 and roughly 86% of CD8), suggesting broad maintenance of memory. Because abundant contaminating clonotypes from the bulk population could be contained in FACS-sorted repertoires, computational filtering was required. A small share of clonotypes occurred in both CD4 and CD8 compartments, likely arising from convergent recombination. The secondary T-cell response was weaker than the primary response but faster, peaking on day 5 instead of day 15. Only two donors were included in the study, so the extent to which the findings can be generalized is limited.

This clonotype was seen a handful of times. Its antigen has not been determined. No much larger clone exists at a distance of one base, and base qualities are not known. TCR cDNA was made using 5'RACE template switching, a step that added a universal primer site and unique molecular identifiers. Priming of cDNA synthesis was performed from both the TCR alpha and TCR beta constant segments. Two PCR steps were used to amplify libraries, with sample barcodes and sequencing adapters being added in the second step. Sequencing of libraries was done on Illumina HiSeq 2500 (2x100 bp) or NovaSeq (2x150 bp). The study's processing was this. Reads were demultiplexed and collapsed into UMI consensus sequences with MIGEC, and V(D)J alignment was performed with MiXCR. Vaccine-responding clonotypes were defined with edgeR using replicate PBMC samples, requiring FDR below 0.01 and a log2 fold change above 5 up to day 15. Each bulk clonotype was labeled CD4 or CD8 based on which sequenced repertoire, CD4 or CD8, contained the clonotype at higher abundance. Through fastp at Q25 and MiXCR, TCRdb rebuilt clones from the public reads, retaining in-frame beta chains. Rows matching on CDR3 protein sequence are summarized as one entry with the most common DNA and genes. The V and J calls follow TCRdb's processing rather than the paper's. The sample profile shows under 300,000 distinct CDR3 sequences; over 10% of them were found once. The top ten clones comprise about 0.51% of the sample.

The sample's treatment or condition label, decoded: live attenuated yellow fever vaccine strain. A standard Ficoll-Paque protocol was used to isolate PBMCs from peripheral blood. Dynabeads CD4 and CD8 positive selection kits were used to isolate the CD4 and CD8 T-cell fractions. TriZol was used to extract RNA from bulk PBMCs, CD4 and CD8 fractions, and dextramer-positive and dextramer-negative fractions. CDR1 and CDR2, per the germline V gene, are SQVTM and ANQGSEA. Measured from the cysteine to the phenylalanine, the CDR3 is 11 residues long. Of the read, only the CDR3 DNA is kept; its 33 bases are in frame from base 1. Trimming removed 6 bases from V and 7 bases from J, leaving 11 bases between the germline ends.

The sample here was CD4+ T cells sorted from PBMCs, taken 45 days after the yellow fever booster vaccination. Rearrangement joined TRBV29-1 to TRBJ2-3; the D segment may tentatively be TRBD1 or TRBD2, each giving 5 matched bases. The receptor comes from a man aged 30-40 years who received the YFV17D yellow fever vaccine. This receptor carries the CDR3 CSVLRGNTQYF. The nucleotide sequence is TGCAGCGTCCTGAGGGGAAATACGCAGTATTTT.